These 27 T cell receptor beta chains were all obtained from the same sample, sequenced in a study of blood T cells in healthy people across ages. With a J-beta primer mix and a sample-barcoded 5' primer, a second PCR ran about 7 to 12 cycles. TCRdb re-derived calls from the 5' RACE reads in MiXCR, one entry per CDR3 protein. The sample lists about 930,000 distinct CDR3 sequences; 25% to 35% were seen once. The sample was also linked to a second study, of T cells of mothers and their children.

Input material: blood. Receptors originate from a middle-aged woman in good health.

The count of this clonotype is one. This CDR3 fails to terminate in the conserved phenylalanine or tryptophan, so it likely reflects a read error. The V call is TRBV5-6, the J call TRBJ2-7; D gene unclear. From germline, CDR1 is SGHDT and CDR2 YYEEEE. There are 12 residues in the CDR3. The CDR3 protein is CASSLESCEQYC. In nucleotides, the CDR3 is TGTGCCAGCAGCTTAGAGTCCTGCGAGCAGTACTGC.

Notes on this clonotype: Since a much larger clone is just one base distant, this may be a read error. The chain combines TRBV27 with TRBJ2-3, with 7 positions matching TRBD1. The germline V gene encodes CDR1 MNHEY and CDR2 SMNVEV (reference sequence). This CDR3 contains 15 residues. V was pared by 5 bases and J by 6 bases, with 11 bases of the junction left unmatched. The CDR3 nucleotides are TGTGCCAGCAGTGTGGACAGGCCCAAATGGGATACGCAGTATTTT. Protein product: CASSVDRPKWDTQYF.

This chain joins TRBV27 and TRBJ1-1; 7 bases are a match to TRBD1. The CDR3 is 21 amino acids. With 2 bases clipped from V and 12 bases from J, the junction kept 33 bases outside the gene matches. Germline loops: CDR1 MNHEY, CDR2 SMNVEV (reference sequence). The CDR3: CASSLKGRTGKGWKQGTIPFF. In nucleotides, the CDR3 is TGTGCCAGCAGTTTAAAGGGTCGGACCGGGAAAGGGTGGAAACAGGGGACGATACCTTTCTTT.

The chain is built from TRBV5-1 and TRBJ1-1, with 8 bases matching TRBD1. The CDR3 has 16 residues. The trim removed 0 bases at V and 4 bases at J, leaving 8 bases unmatched. Per the germline V gene, CDR1 is SGHRS and CDR2 is YFSETQ. CDR3 amino acids: CASSLESGGWGTEAFF. The DNA for the CDR3 is TGCGCCAGCAGCTTGGAGTCAGGGGGCTGGGGCACTGAAGCTTTCTTT.

The sample holds many counts of this clonotype. The chain joins TRBV10-3 to TRBJ2-7, with 8 bases lining up with TRBD1. V was clipped by 0 bases and J by 7 bases; unmatched bases: 5. The CDR3 runs to 14 residues. Germline V CDR1 and CDR2: ENHRY, SYGVKD. As DNA, the CDR3 is TGTGCCATCAGTGAGTCTTCGACAGGGGTTGAGCAGTACTTC. Protein: CAISESSTGVEQYF.

V gene TRBV3-1 combines with J gene TRBJ1-5; the D gene is possibly TRBD1 (6 bases). Deletions cut 0 bases from V and 11 bases from J, with 14 bases between. CDR3 size: 14 residues. Germline V gene data show CDR1 as LGHDT and CDR2 as YNNKEL (reference sequence). The CDR3 coding sequence is TGTGCCAGCAGCCAAGATAGCACAGGGATGGCCCAGCATTTT. This sequence encodes CASSQDSTGMAQHF.

A word on this clonotype: This may stem from a read error, because a much larger clone lies one nucleotide away. This chain joins TRBV5-1 and TRBJ2-2; D not resolved. Germline CDR1 and CDR2: SGHRS and YFSETQ. This CDR3 is built from 11 residues. CDR3 amino acids: CANSLSGELFF. The CDR3 DNA follows: TGCGCCAACAGCTTGAGCGGGGAGCTGTTTTTT.

This clonotype has a handful of counts. The rearrangement joins TRBV7-2 to TRBJ1-2; D is unclear. V lost 4 bases and J 4 bases, leaving 19 bases between the germline ends. CDR3 length: 16 amino acids. Germline V gene sequence: CDR1 SGHTA, CDR2 FQGNSA. The CDR3 sequence is CASSSPGSPKGYGYTF. CDR3 DNA sequence: TGTGCCAGCAGCTCCCCCGGCAGCCCAAAGGGCTATGGCTACACCTTC.

This clonotype was seen more than once but under ten times. The chain recombines TRBV5-1 with TRBJ2-3; 7 bases agree with TRBD1. This CDR3 has 15 amino acids. The ends lost 5 bases at V and 2 bases at J; junction bases unmatched: 8. The germline V gene encodes CDR1 SGHRS and CDR2 YFSETQ. Here the CDR3 DNA reads TGCGCCAGCAGGGACAGACAGGGAACCACAGATACGCAGTATTTT. It yields the protein CASRDRQGTTDTQYF.

This chain connects TRBV6-5 to TRBJ1-5; D call uncertain. The CDR3 covers 13 residues. Germline-derived CDR1 and CDR2 are MNHEY and SVGAGI. The V gene lost 6 bases and the J gene lost 6 bases, with 12 bases spanning the gap. The CDR3 loop is CASSQGSIQPQHF. The CDR3 DNA is TGTGCCAGCAGCCAAGGGAGTATTCAGCCCCAGCATTTT.

This clonotype appeared many times. CDR3 DNA: TGCAGCGTCTGGACAGGGAGCTACGAGCAGTACTTC. This encodes CSVWTGSYEQYF. The V call is TRBV29-1, the J call TRBJ2-7, with 8 bases matching TRBD1. The CDR3 extends over 12 amino acids. V gave up 6 bases and J gave up 3 bases; unmatched junction bases: 4. Germline CDR1 reads SQVTM; CDR2 reads ANQGSEA.

Points on this clonotype: Given a much more abundant clone one base away, this may be a read error. The CDR3 loop reads CTSSPKPPVFYNEQFF. As DNA, the CDR3 is TGTACCAGCAGTCCTAAGCCCCCGGTTTTCTACAATGAGCAGTTCTTC. V is TRBV6-2 or TRBV6-3 and J is TRBJ2-1; D gene unclear. Germline V gene data show CDR1 as MNHEY and CDR2 as SVGEGT. The CDR3 is 16 residues long.

This clonotype was recorded a few times. The rearrangement links TRBV25-1 to TRBJ2-7; possibly TRBD1 or TRBD2 for D (5 bases each). V was shortened by 4 bases and J by 6 bases, with 7 bases between the two germline ends. From germline, CDR1 is MGHDK and CDR2 SYGVNS. The CDR3 extends over 11 amino acids. The CDR3 loop is CASSGGSEQYF. In DNA form, the CDR3 reads TGTGCCAGCAGTGGGGGGAGCGAGCAGTACTTC.

This clonotype appeared a few times. The rearrangement uses TRBV7-6 and TRBJ2-3; TRBD2 is a possible D gene (5 bases). The length of the CDR3 is 13 residues. Trimming stripped 1 base from V and 6 bases from J, with 8 bases between. CDR1 SGHVS and CDR2 FNYEAQ come from the germline V gene. The CDR3 DNA follows: TGTGCCAGCAGCTTAGGGGAGTCGGATACGCAGTATTTT. Its translation is CASSLGESDTQYF.

The chain uses TRBV12-3 or TRBV12-4 and TRBJ2-2, with D possibly matching TRBD1 (6 bases). V was clipped by 3 bases and J by 1 base, with 12 bases between them. CDR3 length: 16 residues. The chain's CDR3 is CASSFYPDRNTGELFF. DNA for the CDR3: TGTGCCAGCAGTTTTTACCCGGACAGGAACACCGGGGAGCTGTTTTTT.

A note on this clonotype: A read error may explain this, as a much larger clone is one base away. V is TRBV12-3 or TRBV12-4 and J is TRBJ2-7; 10 positions match TRBD1. This CDR3 has 17 amino acids. V lost 5 bases to trimming and J lost 0 bases; unmatched junction nucleotides: 10. The CDR3 loop reads CASSQTPGQGTSYEQYF. The CDR3, as DNA: TGTGCCAGCAGTCAGACCCCGGGACAGGGGACCTCCTACGAGCAGTACTTC.

This clonotype was detected only a few times. The junction departs from the called germline gene at one end, perhaps through a read error. The chain uses TRBV9 and TRBJ1-5; 8 nucleotides agree with TRBD1. CDR1 is SGDLS, CDR2 YYNGEE, per germline. The CDR3 spans 13 residues. The chain's CDR3 is CVSSAGGGQPQHF. CDR3 DNA sequence: TGTGTCAGCAGCGCAGGGGGCGGACAGCCCCAGCATTTT. Full variable domain (remainder filled in from reference TRBV9 and TRBJ1-5): DSGVTQTPKHLITATGQRVTLRCSPRSGDLSVYWYQQSLDQGLQFLIQYYNGEERAKGNILERFSAQQFPDLHSELNLSSLELGDSALYFCVSSAGGGQPQHFGDGTRLSIL.

This clonotype was observed a few times. The chain joins TRBV20-1 to TRBJ2-3; D is possibly TRBD1 or TRBD2 (5 bases each). Between the trimmed V and J ends, which lost 6 bases and 5 bases, there was a span of 39 bases. CDR3 size: 21 residues. Germline CDR1 and CDR2: DFQATT and SNEGSKA (reference sequence). The CDR3 DNA is TGCAGTGCCGAGCCCTTTGTAGCTCCCAAGGGCAGGGAACTAGATTTAGATACGCAGTATTTT. This encodes CSAEPFVAPKGRELDLDTQYF.

The sample holds many counts of this clonotype. Here the CDR3 DNA reads TGCGCCAGCAGCACTATAGCCACAGGTCCCCCTAACTATGGCTACACCTTC. The encoded protein is CASSTIATGPPNYGYTF. This chain connects TRBV5-1 to TRBJ1-2; TRBD1 might be the D (5 bases). Trimming removed 4 bases from V and 0 bases from J, with 19 bases in between. Germline CDR1 is SGHRS and CDR2 is YFSETQ. This CDR3 comprises 17 residues.

This chain links TRBV7-2 with TRBJ1-4; TRBD1 agrees at 7 bases. V was pared by 9 bases and J by 8 bases, with 9 bases of the junction left unmatched. CDR1 is SGHTA, CDR2 FQGNSA, per germline. CDR3 length equals 13 residues. CDR3 nucleotides: TGTGCCAGTGGCGTCAGGGGGGACGAAAAACTGTTTTTT. It specifies CASGVRGDEKLFF.

CDR3 sequence reads: CASSSGQAPTTEAFF. The CDR3 bases are TGTGCCAGCAGTTCAGGACAGGCCCCCACGACTGAAGCTTTCTTT. The gene calls are TRBV12-3 or TRBV12-4 and TRBJ1-1; TRBD1 agrees at 7 bases. The CDR3 is made up of 15 amino acids. V gave up 4 bases and J gave up 5 bases; unmatched junction bases: 10.

This clonotype was observed at least ten times. V and J are TRBV12-3 or TRBV12-4 and TRBJ2-7, with TRBD1 matching over 11 bases. The CDR3 length is 15 residues. V shed 6 bases and J 5 bases; nucleotides not matched to a gene: 9. Here the CDR3 reads CASRVAGTGGNEQYF. The CDR3 bases are TGTGCCAGCAGGGTTGCCGGGACAGGGGGTAACGAGCAGTACTTC.

V is TRBV20-1 and J is TRBJ2-3; 8 bases match TRBD1. This CDR3 spans 14 amino acids. The germline CDR1 and CDR2 sequences are DFQATT and SNEGSKA (reference sequence). V shed 6 bases, J shed 3 bases, and the junction held 8 bases outside the gene matches. Here the CDR3 reads CSAADRAGTDTQYF. The CDR3 coding sequence is TGCAGTGCGGCGGACAGGGCTGGGACAGATACGCAGTATTTT.

The sample holds many counts of this clonotype. This sequence joins TRBV5-1 and TRBJ2-7; 11 bases line up with TRBD1. V dropped 4 bases and J dropped 2; count of bases not matched to a gene: 5. The CDR3 is 15 residues long. The germline V gene encodes CDR1 SGHRS and CDR2 YFSETQ. The CDR3 DNA reads TGCGCCAGCAGCACCTGGACAGGGGGCACCTACGAGCAGTACTTC. This translates into CASSTWTGGTYEQYF.

J is TRBJ2-7 and V is TRBV12-3 or TRBV12-4; D not resolved. The CDR3 is made up of 13 amino acids. The V and J ends lost 4 bases and 6 bases respectively, with 13 bases between them. CDR3 sequence: CASSSGPASEQYF. CDR3 bases: TGTGCCAGCAGTTCAGGACCGGCAAGCGAGCAGTACTTC.

The rearrangement joins TRBV9 to TRBJ2-2, with 13 bases that match TRBD2. In germline, CDR1 is SGDLS, CDR2 YYNGEE. The CDR3 loop spans 15 amino acids. Trimming cost V 2 bases and J 6 bases; bases outside gene matches: 1. The CDR3 DNA reads TGTGCCAGCAGCGTCGGACTAGCGGGGGCCGGGGAGCTGTTTTTT. It translates to CASSVGLAGAGELFF. Using reference TRBV9 and TRBJ2-2 for the parts outside the CDR3, the full variable domain is DSGVTQTPKHLITATGQRVTLRCSPRSGDLSVYWYQQSLDQGLQFLIQYYNGEERAKGNILERFSAQQFPDLHSELNLSSLELGDSALYFCASSVGLAGAGELFFGEGSRLTVL.

This clonotype was detected a few times. The chain has TRBV5-1 and TRBJ2-1, with 8 bases that match TRBD2. V gave up 0 bases and J gave up 10 bases; unmatched junction bases: 3. This CDR3 has 13 residues. The germline CDR1 and CDR2 sequences are SGHRS and YFSETQ. The CDR3 region is CASSLDAGGEQFF. The CDR3, as DNA: TGCGCCAGCAGCTTGGACGCGGGAGGAGAGCAGTTCTTC.